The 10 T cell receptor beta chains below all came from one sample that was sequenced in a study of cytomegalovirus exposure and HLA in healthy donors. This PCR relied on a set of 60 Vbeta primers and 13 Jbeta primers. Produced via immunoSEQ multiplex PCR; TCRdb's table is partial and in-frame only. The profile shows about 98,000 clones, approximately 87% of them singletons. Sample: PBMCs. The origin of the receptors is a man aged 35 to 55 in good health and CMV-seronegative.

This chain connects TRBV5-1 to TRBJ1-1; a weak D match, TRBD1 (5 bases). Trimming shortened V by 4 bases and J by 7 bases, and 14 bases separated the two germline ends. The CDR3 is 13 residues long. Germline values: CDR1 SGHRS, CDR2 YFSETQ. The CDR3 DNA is TGCGCCAGCAGCGATATCACGACAGTTGAAGCTTTCTTT. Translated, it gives CASSDITTVEAFF.

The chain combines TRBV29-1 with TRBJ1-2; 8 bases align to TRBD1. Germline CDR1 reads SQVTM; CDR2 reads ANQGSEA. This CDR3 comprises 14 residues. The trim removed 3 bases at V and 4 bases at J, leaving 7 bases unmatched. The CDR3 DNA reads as TGCAGCGTTGAGTCCTCCGGGACAGGCTATGGCTACACCTTC. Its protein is CSVESSGTGYGYTF.

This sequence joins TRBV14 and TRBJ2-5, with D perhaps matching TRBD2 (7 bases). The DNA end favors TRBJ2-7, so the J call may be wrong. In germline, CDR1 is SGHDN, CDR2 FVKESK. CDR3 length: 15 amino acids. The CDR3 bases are TGTGCCAGCAGCCAAGTCGGGGGGCGCGTCTACGAGCAGTACTTC. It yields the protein CASSQVGGRVYEQYF.

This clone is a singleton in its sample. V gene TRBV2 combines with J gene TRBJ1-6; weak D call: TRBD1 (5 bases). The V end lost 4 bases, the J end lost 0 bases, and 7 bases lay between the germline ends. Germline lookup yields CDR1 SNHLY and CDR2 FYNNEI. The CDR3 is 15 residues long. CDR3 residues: CASSAGISYNSPLHF. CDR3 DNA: TGTGCCAGCAGTGCAGGGATCTCCTATAATTCACCCCTCCACTTT. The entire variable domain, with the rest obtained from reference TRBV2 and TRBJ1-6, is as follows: EPEVTQTPSHQVTQMGQEVILRCVPISNHLYFYWYRQILGQKVEFLVSFYNNEISEKSEIFDDQFSVERPDGSNFTLKIRSTKLEDSAMYFCASSAGISYNSPLHFGNGTRLTVT.

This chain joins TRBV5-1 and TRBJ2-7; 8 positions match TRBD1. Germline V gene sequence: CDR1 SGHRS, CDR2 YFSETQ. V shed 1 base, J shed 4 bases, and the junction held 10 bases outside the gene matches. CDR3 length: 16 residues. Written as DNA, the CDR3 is TGCGCCAGCAGCTTGATTTCCGACAGGGGTGGATACGAGCAGTACTTC. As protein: CASSLISDRGGYEQYF.

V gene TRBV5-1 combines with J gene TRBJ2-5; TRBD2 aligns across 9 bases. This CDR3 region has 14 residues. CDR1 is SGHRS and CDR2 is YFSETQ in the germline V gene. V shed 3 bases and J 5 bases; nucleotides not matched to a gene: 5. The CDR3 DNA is TGCGCCAGCAGCTCCTCTAGCGGGGCGGAGACCCAGTACTTC. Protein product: CASSSSSGAETQYF.

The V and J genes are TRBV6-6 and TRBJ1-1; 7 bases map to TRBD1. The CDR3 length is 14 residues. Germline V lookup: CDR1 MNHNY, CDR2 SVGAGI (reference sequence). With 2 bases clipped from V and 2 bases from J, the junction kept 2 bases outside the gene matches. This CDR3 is CASSYGTANTEAFF. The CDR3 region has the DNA TGTGCCAGCAGTTACGGGACAGCAAACACTGAAGCTTTCTTT.

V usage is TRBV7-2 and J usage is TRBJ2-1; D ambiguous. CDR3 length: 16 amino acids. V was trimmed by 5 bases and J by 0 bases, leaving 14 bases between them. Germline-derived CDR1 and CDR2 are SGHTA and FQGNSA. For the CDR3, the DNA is TGTGCCAGCAGCCGAACCCCAGGAATCTCCTACAATGAGCAGTTCTTC. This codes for CASSRTPGISYNEQFF.

This CDR3 is CASSLVRGYTGELFF. DNA for the CDR3: TGTGCCAGCAGCTTAGTACGGGGATACACCGGGGAGCTGTTTTTT. V and J are TRBV7-8 and TRBJ2-2; D might be TRBD2 (5 bases). This CDR3 contains 15 residues. The germline V gene has CDR1 SGHVS and CDR2 FQNEAQ. V lost 1 base to trimming and J lost 3 bases, with 9 bases between them. The whole variable domain, filled in from reference TRBV7-8 and TRBJ2-2, reads GAGVSQSPRYKVAKRGQDVALRCDPISGHVSLFWYQQALGQGPEFLTYFQNEAQLDKSGLPSDRFFAERPEGSVSTLKIQRTQQEDSAVYLCASSLVRGYTGELFFGEGSRLTVL.

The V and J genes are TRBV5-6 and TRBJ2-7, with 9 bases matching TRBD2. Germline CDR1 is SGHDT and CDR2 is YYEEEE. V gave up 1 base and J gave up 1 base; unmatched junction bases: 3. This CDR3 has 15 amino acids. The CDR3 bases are TGTGCCAGCAGCTTGAGACTAGCGGAGTCCTACGAGCAGTACTTC. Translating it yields CASSLRLAESYEQYF.